The clone carrying this TCR beta chain came up many times. Its target is unknown. For TCR beta, libraries came from quantitative 5'-RACE with molecular barcodes. TCRdb reanalysed the 5' RACE reads using MiXCR and keeps one entry per CDR3 protein. The repertoire holds fewer than 200,000 distinct CDR3 sequences, with around a tenth as singletons. The data were obtained in a study of CD8 T cells in ankylosing spondylitis. Overall study results and limits: Significant enrichment of disease-linked clones was reported in matched ankylosing spondylitis synovial fluid. The disease-linked clones had a CD8+ phenotype and low blood frequencies.

V lost 3 bases and J 4 bases, leaving 7 bases between the germline ends. CDR3 size: 12 residues. The chain employs TRBV12-3 or TRBV12-4 and TRBJ2-7; the D is unclear. The sample consisted of blood, either unsorted or a sorted T cell fraction (not recorded which). The receptor was derived from a female donor with ankylosing spondylitis or in good health (not recorded which). The CDR3 loop reads CASSLNPYEQYF. CDR3 DNA: TGTGCCAGCAGTTTGAACCCTTACGAGCAGTACTTC.